Below are 11 T cell receptor beta chains sequenced from a single sample in a study of technical replicates of blood from several donors. Produced via immunoSEQ multiplex PCR; TCRdb's table is partial and in-frame only. This sample yields about 62,000 clones, of which roughly 91% are seen a single time; around 5.1% belongs to the top ten. Sequencing was performed on PBMCs. The receptors shown here come from a human donor in good health. Some clones in this sample may be carry-over from other donors' samples.

The chain recombines TRBV4-3 with TRBJ2-5; 10 bases match TRBD1. The J segment lost 5 bases and the V segment lost 4 bases, leaving 7 bases of the junction unmatched. The V gene's germline CDR1 is LGHNA and CDR2 YSLEER. The CDR3 is 15 amino acids. This CDR3 is CASSRGQGVGETQYF. The DNA of the CDR3 is TGCGCCAGCAGCCGCGGACAGGGGGTAGGGGAGACCCAGTACTTC.

This clone is a singleton in its sample. The chain joins TRBV23-1 to TRBJ1-1; D is uncertain. TRBV23-1 is labeled an ORF, and its function is uncertain. There are 17 residues in the CDR3. Trimming took 5 bases from V and 5 from J, leaving 24 bases between them. The CDR3 region is CASSWQARLLRGTEAFF. DNA for the CDR3: TGCGCCAGCAGTTGGCAGGCAAGGTTATTACGGGGAACTGAAGCTTTCTTT.

This sequence joins TRBV6-5 and TRBJ2-1; 10 bases agree with TRBD2. V lost 4 bases to trimming and J lost 9 bases; unmatched junction nucleotides: 6. The CDR3 consists of 14 residues. The germline gives CDR1 MNHEY, CDR2 SVGAGI. CDR3 in amino acids: CASSSQAGGREQFF. DNA for the CDR3: TGTGCCAGCAGTTCTCAAGCGGGGGGGCGTGAGCAGTTCTTC.

The genes are TRBV6-5 and TRBJ1-1, with TRBD1 as a possible D gene (5 bases). Deletions cut 2 bases from V and 6 bases from J, with 7 bases between. The CDR3 loop spans 12 amino acids. Germline CDR1 is MNHEY and CDR2 is SVGAGI. CDR3 protein: CASSYIGAEAFF. The DNA for the CDR3 is TGTGCCAGCAGTTACATAGGGGCTGAAGCTTTCTTT.

This sequence joins TRBV19 and TRBJ2-2, with TRBD2 identical over 13 bases. The CDR3 extends over 17 amino acids. Germline V gene sequence: CDR1 LNHDA, CDR2 SQIVND (reference sequence). With 5 bases clipped from V and 6 bases from J, the junction kept 9 bases outside the gene matches. CDR3 loop: CASSVTSGGAGAGELFF. The CDR3, as DNA: TGTGCCAGTAGTGTTACTAGCGGGGGGGCCGGGGCCGGGGAGCTGTTTTTT. The full variable domain, completed using reference TRBV19 and TRBJ2-2, is DGGITQSPKYLFRKEGQNVTLSCEQNLNHDAMYWYRQDPGQGLRLIYYSQIVNDFQKGDIAEGYSVSREKKESFPLTVTSAQKNPTAFYLCASSVTSGGAGAGELFFGEGSRLTVL.

This clone was counted only a few times. The V gene is TRBV7-8, the J gene TRBJ2-7, with 9 bases aligning to TRBD1. Per the germline V gene, CDR1 is SGHVS and CDR2 is FQNEAQ. V gave up 6 bases and J gave up 0 bases; unmatched junction bases: 9. This CDR3 has 16 amino acids. CDR3 in amino acids: CASRLQGAVPSYEQYF. The CDR3 nucleotides read TGTGCCAGCAGATTACAGGGGGCCGTACCCTCCTACGAGCAGTACTTC.

J is TRBJ2-5 and V is TRBV6-5; 9 bases align to TRBD2. This CDR3 is 15 amino acids long. J was trimmed by 1 base and V by 6 bases; bases with no gene match: 6. From germline, CDR1 is MNHEY and CDR2 SVGAGI. CDR3 nucleotides: TGTGCCAGCAGGGAATTAGCGGGAGTCCAAGAGACCCAGTACTTC. This gives the protein CASRELAGVQETQYF.

The V gene is TRBV19, the J gene TRBJ1-1, with D possibly matching TRBD1 (5 bases). The V gene's germline CDR1 is LNHDA and CDR2 SQIVND (reference sequence). Trimming pared 5 bases from V and 5 bases from J, leaving 15 bases between. The CDR3 runs 14 residues. CDR3 protein: CASSPRTGGTEAFF. The CDR3 DNA sequence: TGTGCCAGTAGTCCCCGGACGGGGGGAACTGAAGCTTTCTTT. The full variable domain, rest sourced from reference TRBV19 and TRBJ1-1, is DGGITQSPKYLFRKEGQNVTLSCEQNLNHDAMYWYRQDPGQGLRLIYYSQIVNDFQKGDIAEGYSVSREKKESFPLTVTSAQKNPTAFYLCASSPRTGGTEAFFGQGTRLTVV.

This chain links TRBV2 with TRBJ1-6; D might be TRBD1 (5 bases). The length of the CDR3 is 16 residues. The germline gives CDR1 SNHLY, CDR2 FYNNEI. V was trimmed by 3 bases and J by 0 bases, leaving 9 bases between them. In nucleotides, the CDR3 is TGTGCCAGCAGTGACAGGGTGAGCTCCTATAATTCACCCCTCCACTTT. It is translated as CASSDRVSSYNSPLHF.

This sequence joins TRBV7-2 and TRBJ1-4, with TRBD1 matching 7 bases. With 5 bases clipped from V and 6 bases from J, the junction kept 9 bases outside the gene matches. The CDR3 has 15 amino acids. Germline CDR1 SGHTA, CDR2 FQGNSA. Here the CDR3 reads CASSPEGAFDEKLFF. CDR3 DNA sequence: TGTGCCAGCAGCCCGGAGGGGGCGTTTGATGAAAAACTGTTTTTT.

This clone came up a few times. The chain carries TRBV7-2 and TRBJ2-3; 9 bases map to TRBD2. The CDR3 extends over 20 amino acids. J was trimmed by 1 base and V by 0 bases; bases with no gene match: 14. CDR1 is SGHTA and CDR2 is FQGNSA in the germline V gene. The CDR3 nucleotides read TGTGCCAGCAGCTTAGCGGTGGGGGGAAAGCGGGGGGTACGCACAGATACGCAGTATTTT. This codes for CASSLAVGGKRGVRTDTQYF.